What follows are 15 T cell receptor beta chains derived from one specimen sequenced in a study of OX40 agonist ivuxolimab in advanced cancers. Data came from immunoSEQ multiplex PCR; TCRdb stores just in-frame clones and leaves some out. The sample has tens of thousands of clones, more than 70% seen once. Sequences were derived from CD4+ or CD8+ T cells sorted from blood, sampled in a trial of the OX40 agonist ivuxolimab. The source of these receptors is an adult with an advanced solid tumor such as melanoma, head and neck, liver or kidney cancer.

The chain joins TRBV2 to TRBJ2-1; 7 nucleotides align to TRBD2. J was trimmed by 7 bases and V by 8 bases; bases with no gene match: 11. Germline V gene lookup returns CDR1 SNHLY and CDR2 FYNNEI. The CDR3 covers 14 residues. This CDR3 reads CASSLSGGENEQFF. CDR3 DNA: TGTGCCAGCTCTCTGTCGGGAGGAGAGAATGAGCAGTTCTTC.

The chain is built from TRBV11-2 and TRBJ2-7; D might be TRBD2 (6 bases). The CDR3 is 13 amino acids. Between the trimmed V and J ends, which lost 3 bases and 3 bases, there was a span of 9 bases. The germline V gene has CDR1 SGHAT and CDR2 FQNNGV. This chain's CDR3 is CASSFGTLYEQYF. In DNA form, the CDR3 reads TGTGCCAGCAGCTTCGGGACTCTCTACGAGCAGTACTTC.

V is TRBV7-9 and J is TRBJ2-7, with 10 positions matching TRBD2. This CDR3 is 16 amino acids long. Trimming removed 4 bases from V and 2 bases from J; junction bases left unmatched: 8. The germline V gene encodes CDR1 SEHNR and CDR2 FQNEAQ (reference sequence). The CDR3 DNA reads as TGTGCCAGCAGCTCCGAAAAGGGACTAGCGACCTACGAGCAGTACTTC. Translating it yields CASSSEKGLATYEQYF.

This sequence joins TRBV6-1 and TRBJ1-3; tentative D call: TRBD1 (5 bases). The CDR3 covers 14 residues. V shed 2 bases and J shed 1 base, with 6 bases lying between them. CDR1 is MNHNS and CDR2 is SASEGT in the germline V gene. In DNA, the CDR3 is TGTGCCAGCAGTGAATGGGGGTCTGGAAACACCATATATTTT. This codes for CASSEWGSGNTIYF.

The chain has TRBV5-1 and TRBJ2-1; D may be TRBD2 (6 bases). V lost 4 bases, J lost 3 bases, and 11 bases lay in between. This CDR3 has 14 residues. CDR1 SGHRS and CDR2 YFSETQ come from the germline V gene. The CDR3 here is CASSQSGGYNEQFF. In nucleotides, the CDR3 is TGCGCCAGCAGCCAATCCGGGGGCTACAATGAGCAGTTCTTC.

Only one count was recorded for this clone. The V gene is TRBV10-3, the J gene TRBJ2-3, with TRBD2 matching 7 bases. Germline lookup yields CDR1 ENHRY and CDR2 SYGVKD. The CDR3 has 14 residues. V trimming: 7 bases; J trimming: 4 bases; junction bases outside the gene matches: 8. The CDR3 loop is CAIKEAGVADTQYF. The DNA for the CDR3 is TGTGCCATCAAGGAGGCGGGAGTGGCAGATACGCAGTATTTT.

This clone has a single count. The chain uses TRBV21-1 and TRBJ2-3; the D call of TRBD1 is as the table states it, not checked on the DNA. TRBV21-1 is a pseudogene locus. This CDR3 is 14 amino acids long. Written as DNA, the CDR3 is TGTGCCAGCCCCCGAAGACAGGTGACAGATACGCAGTATTTT. This codes for CASPRRQVTDTQYF.

The chain uses TRBV5-6 and TRBJ2-3, with D perhaps TRBD1 (6 bases). V was clipped by 4 bases and J by 1 base, with 16 bases between them. The CDR3 contains 16 residues. CDR1 is SGHDT, CDR2 YYEEEE, per germline. CDR3 DNA sequence: TGTGCCAGCAGCCTTATTAGGGGGTGGGGCACAGATACGCAGTATTTT. Its translation is CASSLIRGWGTDTQYF.

This clone was recorded only once. This chain links TRBV15 with TRBJ1-4; D is unclear. Trimming took off 5 bases at V and 8 bases at J, with 18 bases between the two ends. The CDR3 consists of 15 residues. Germline-derived CDR1 and CDR2 are LNHNV and YYDKDF (reference sequence). CDR3 bases: TGTGCCACCAGCGGACCGACACACCTAGGGGAAAAACTGTTTTTT. Protein product: CATSGPTHLGEKLFF.

The chain has TRBV11-2 and TRBJ2-5, with a tentative D call TRBD1 (5 bases). Looked up from germline, CDR1 is SGHAT and CDR2 is FQNNGV. The CDR3 is 15 residues long. Trimming shortened V by 1 base and J by 4 bases, and 13 bases separated the two germline ends. The CDR3 reads CASSLGPGSVETQYF. The CDR3 region has the DNA TGTGCCAGCAGCTTAGGCCCAGGGTCCGTAGAGACCCAGTACTTC.

The chain recombines TRBV28 with TRBJ2-3, with D hard to call. This CDR3 contains 14 residues. Trimming shortened V by 3 bases and J by 6 bases, and 13 bases separated the two germline ends. Per germline, CDR1 MDHEN and CDR2 SYDVKM. CDR3 protein: CASSLALVGDTQYF. The CDR3 region has the DNA TGTGCCAGCAGTTTGGCGCTAGTGGGGGATACGCAGTATTTT.

The chain couples TRBV9 to TRBJ2-5; 12 bases fit TRBD2. CDR3 length: 14 residues. Germline V gene sequence: CDR1 SGDLS, CDR2 YYNGEE. With V trimmed by 4 bases and J by 9 bases, 7 bases remained unmatched. CDR3 DNA: TGTGCCAGCAGCCTCGGACTAGCGGGACAGGCCCAGTACTTC. It translates to CASSLGLAGQAQYF.

V usage is TRBV14 and J usage is TRBJ1-2, with D tentatively TRBD1 (6 bases). CDR1 is SGHDN, CDR2 FVKESK, per germline. V lost 4 bases and J 5 bases, leaving 11 bases between the germline ends. This CDR3 contains 13 residues. The CDR3 sequence: CASSLTGIYGYTF. DNA for the CDR3: TGTGCCAGCAGCCTCACAGGGATTTATGGCTACACCTTC. Full variable domain (rest looked up from reference TRBV14 and TRBJ1-2): EAGVTQFPSHSVIEKGQTVTLRCDPISGHDNLYWYRRVMGKEIKFLLHFVKESKQDESGMPNNRFLAERTGGTYSTLKVQPAELEDSGVYFCASSLTGIYGYTFGSGTRLTVV.

The chain couples TRBV10-1 to TRBJ2-1; D possibly corresponds to TRBD2 (7 bases). V lost 3 bases and J 3 bases, leaving 21 bases between the germline ends. The germline V gene encodes CDR1 WNHNN and CDR2 SYGVQD (reference sequence). The CDR3 has 18 residues. CDR3: CASSESFSGGGRYNEQFF. The CDR3 DNA reads TGCGCCAGCAGTGAAAGCTTTTCGGGCGGGGGCCGCTACAATGAGCAGTTCTTC.

The chain has TRBV6-5 and TRBJ1-3; D is undetermined. The CDR3 length is 13 residues. Germline V CDR1 and CDR2: MNHEY, SVGAGI. The CDR3 spells CATRGMGGNTIYF. Here the CDR3 DNA reads TGTGCGACGCGGGGTATGGGGGGAAACACCATATATTTT.